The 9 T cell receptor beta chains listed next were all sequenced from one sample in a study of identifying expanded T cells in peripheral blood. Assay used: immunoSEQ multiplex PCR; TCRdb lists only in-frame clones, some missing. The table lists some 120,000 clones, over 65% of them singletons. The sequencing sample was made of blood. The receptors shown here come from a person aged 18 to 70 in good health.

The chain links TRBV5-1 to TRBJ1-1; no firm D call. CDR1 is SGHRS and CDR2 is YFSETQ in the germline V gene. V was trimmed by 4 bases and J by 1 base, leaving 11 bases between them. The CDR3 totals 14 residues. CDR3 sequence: CASSAVSGNTEAFF. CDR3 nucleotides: TGCGCCAGCAGCGCCGTATCAGGGAACACTGAAGCTTTCTTT.

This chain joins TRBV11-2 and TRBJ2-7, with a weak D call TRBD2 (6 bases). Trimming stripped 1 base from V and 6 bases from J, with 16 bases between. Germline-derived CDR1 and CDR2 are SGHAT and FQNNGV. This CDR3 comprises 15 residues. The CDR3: CASSLVGYGGSEQYF. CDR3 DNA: TGTGCCAGCAGCTTAGTGGGTTATGGGGGGAGCGAGCAGTACTTC.

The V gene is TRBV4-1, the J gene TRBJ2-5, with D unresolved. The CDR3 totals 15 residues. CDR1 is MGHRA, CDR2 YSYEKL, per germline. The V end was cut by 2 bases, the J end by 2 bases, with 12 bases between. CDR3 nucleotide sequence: TGCGCCAGCAGCCAATTATTGGCACCTCAAGAGACCCAGTACTTC. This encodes CASSQLLAPQETQYF.

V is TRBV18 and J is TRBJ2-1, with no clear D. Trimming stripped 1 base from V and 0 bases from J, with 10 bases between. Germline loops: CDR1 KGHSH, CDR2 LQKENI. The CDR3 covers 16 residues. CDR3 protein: CASSPQVSSSYNEQFF. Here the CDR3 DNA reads TGTGCCAGCTCACCACAGGTTTCGAGCTCCTACAATGAGCAGTTCTTC.

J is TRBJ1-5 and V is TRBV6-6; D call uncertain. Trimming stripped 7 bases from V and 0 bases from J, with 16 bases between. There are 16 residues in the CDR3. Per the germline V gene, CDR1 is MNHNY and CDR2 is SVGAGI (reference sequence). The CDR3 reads CASTLLPGVSNQPQHF. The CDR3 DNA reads TGTGCCAGCACCTTACTCCCCGGGGTTAGCAATCAGCCCCAGCATTTT.

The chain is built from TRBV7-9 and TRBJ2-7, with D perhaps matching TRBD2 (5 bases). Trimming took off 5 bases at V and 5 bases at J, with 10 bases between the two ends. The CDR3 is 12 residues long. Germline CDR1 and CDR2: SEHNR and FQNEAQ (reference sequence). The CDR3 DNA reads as TGTGCCAGCAGCATCGGAGGCCACGAGCAGTACTTC. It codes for CASSIGGHEQYF.

CDR3 sequence reads: CASSQDLGQGRGTNTEAFF. In DNA form, the CDR3 reads TGCGCCAGCAGCCAAGATCTCGGACAAGGGAGGGGGACAAACACTGAAGCTTTCTTT. This rearrangement joins TRBV4-3 to TRBJ1-1; TRBD1 is a possible D gene (6 bases). Germline values: CDR1 LGHNA, CDR2 YSLEER. This CDR3 is built from 19 residues. V gave up 0 bases and J gave up 2 bases, with 22 bases separating them.

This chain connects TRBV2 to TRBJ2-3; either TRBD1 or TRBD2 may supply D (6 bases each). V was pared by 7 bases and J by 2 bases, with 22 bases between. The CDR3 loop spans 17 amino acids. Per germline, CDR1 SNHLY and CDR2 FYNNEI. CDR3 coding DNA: TGTGCCAGCATTGGGGGGCGCCTAGCTCATTCCACAGATACGCAGTATTTT. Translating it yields CASIGGRLAHSTDTQYF.

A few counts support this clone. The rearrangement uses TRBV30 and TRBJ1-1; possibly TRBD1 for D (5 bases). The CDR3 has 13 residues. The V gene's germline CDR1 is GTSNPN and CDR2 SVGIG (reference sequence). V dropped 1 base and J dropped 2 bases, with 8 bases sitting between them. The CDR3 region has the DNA TGTGCCTGGAGTGCAGACAGTAACACTGAAGCTTTCTTT. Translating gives CAWSADSNTEAFF.